These T cell receptor beta chains were read from a single sample in a study of cytomegalovirus exposure and HLA in healthy donors. Libraries were prepared by immunoSEQ multiplex PCR; TCRdb keeps only in-frame clonotypes and omits some of them. The repertoire table contains around 100,000 clones. Sequencing was carried out using PBMCs. The receptors derive from a man aged 30 to 39 in good health and CMV-seronegative. The CDR3 runs from the conserved cysteine through the conserved F or W. D genes are given only for firm matches.

>TRBD1|TRBJ2-2|TRBV5-4
TGTGCCAGCAGCACCCGACAGGGGGCGGACACCGGGGAGCTGTTTTTT
CASSTRQGADTGELFF
>.|TRBJ2-7|TRBV4-3
TGCGCCAGCAGCCAAGGCATAAGCCTCTCCTCCGGCGAGCAGTACTTC
CASSQGISLSSGEQYF
>.|TRBJ1-1|TRBV18
TGTGCCAGCTCACCAAGGACAGTGAACACTGAAGCTTTCTTT
CASSPRTVNTEAFF
>TRBD1|TRBJ2-5|TRBV5-6
TGTGCCAGCAGCTTAACAGGGGCAGAGACCCAGTACTTC
CASSLTGAETQYF
>TRBD1|TRBJ1-2|TRBV5-6
TGTGCCAGCAGCTTGGTGGACAGGGGAGGGGTGTATGGCTACACCTTC
CASSLVDRGGVYGYTF
>.|TRBJ2-1|TRBV7-2
TGTGCCAGCAGCCCCTCAGGGTTTCCCTACAATGAGCAGTTCTTC
CASSPSGFPYNEQFF
>TRBD2|TRBJ2-2|TRBV10-3
TGTGCCATCAGCGCCCGACTAGCGGGGGGGACGGACACCGGGGAGCTGTTTTTT
CAISARLAGGTDTGELFF
>.|TRBJ1-4|TRBV7-8
TGTGCCAGCAGCTTAGTTGGGGGCGCGGGTGAAAAACTGTTTTTT
CASSLVGGAGEKLFF
>.|TRBJ1-1|TRBV4-1
TGCGCCAGCAGGAACAGGGCCCTGAACACTGAAGCTTTCTTT
CASRNRALNTEAFF
>TRBD1|TRBJ1-5|TRBV28
TGTGCCAGCAGACAGACAGGGGGGGCGTATAGCAATCAGCCCCAGCATTTT
CASRQTGGAYSNQPQHF
>.|TRBJ1-2|TRBV23-1
TGCGCCAGCAGTCAATCAAGGCTCCACAGATACTATGGCTACACCTTC
CASSQSRLHRYYGYTF
>TRBD2|TRBJ2-1|TRBV4-1
TGCGCCAGCAGCCAAGATGAAATAGCGGGGGGCACCAATGAGCAGTTCTTC
CASSQDEIAGGTNEQFF
>.|TRBJ1-2|TRBV30
TGTGCCTGGAGTCCTATACGGGGGATGGCCACCTTC
CAWSPIRGMATF
>.|TRBJ1-3|TRBV2
TGTGCCAGCAGTGGATACAGCTCTGGAAACACCATATATTTT
CASSGYSSGNTIYF
>.|TRBJ1-1|TRBV10-3
TGTGCCATCAGTTTGAGGCATTCGACTGAAGCTTTCTTT
CAISLRHSTEAFF
>.|TRBJ1-4|TRBV6-5
TGTGCCAGCAGTTACACCGGCAGGACAAATCTGTTTTTT
CASSYTGRTNLFF
>.|TRBJ2-3|TRBV28
TGTGCCAGCAGTTTATTGATCGGGGAGGAATATACGCAGTATTTT
CASSLLIGEEYTQYF
>.|TRBJ1-1|TRBV15
TGTGCCACCAGCAGGGAGTCTTCCGGGAGCACTGAAGCTTTCTTT
CATSRESSGSTEAFF
>.|TRBJ1-5|TRBV19
TGTGCCAGTGGGAAAGGGGGGGCTCAGCCCCAGCATTTT
CASGKGGAQPQHF
>.|TRBJ1-2|TRBV7-8
TGTGCCAGCAGCTTAGCCCCCCTTCTCTATGGCTACACCTTC
CASSLAPLLYGYTF